These 25 T cell receptor beta chains originate from one sample sequenced in a study of CD8 T cells in Susac syndrome. The RNA input was about 0.45 to 1 ug, and it was reverse transcribed with random hexamers. Using its own MiXCR run on the immunoSEQ multiplex PCR reads, TCRdb lists one record per CDR3 protein. The repertoire holds fewer than 300,000 distinct CDR3 sequences, roughly 81% seen once, with around 0.12% in the top ten. Sequencing used CD8+ T cells from PBMCs. Receptors originate from a human donor with multiple sclerosis.

The genes are TRBV27 and TRBJ1-5; 11 positions match TRBD1. Germline V gene sequence: CDR1 MNHEY, CDR2 SMNVEV (reference sequence). With V trimmed by 8 bases and J by 3 bases, 9 bases remained unmatched. This CDR3 comprises 16 residues. CDR3 loop: CASRTGTGGFNQPQHF. The CDR3 DNA follows: TGTGCCAGCCGAACCGGGACAGGGGGATTCAATCAGCCCCAGCATTTT.

V usage is TRBV28 and J usage is TRBJ2-3, with 7 positions matching TRBD2. The CDR3 totals 17 residues. Trimming cost V 4 bases and J 8 bases; bases outside gene matches: 18. Germline assignment: CDR1 MDHEN and CDR2 SYDVKM. The CDR3, as DNA: TGTGCCAGCAGTTCGGGATCTGCGGGAGCCGCGGGCGGTACGCAGTATTTT. Its translation is CASSSGSAGAAGGTQYF. Complete variable domain (other parts from reference TRBV28 and TRBJ2-3): DVKVTQSSRYLVKRTGEKVFLECVQDMDHENMFWYRQDPGLGLRLIYFSYDVKMKEKGDIPEGYSVSREKKERFSLILESASTNQTSMYLCASSSGSAGAAGGTQYFGPGTRLTVL.

The chain combines TRBV7-9 with TRBJ2-3, with 7 bases fitting TRBD1. The CDR3 totals 19 residues. V shed 2 bases, J shed 2 bases, and the junction held 16 bases outside the gene matches. Germline V gene lookup returns CDR1 SEHNR and CDR2 FQNEAQ (reference sequence). For the CDR3, the DNA is TGTGCCAGCAGCTTACCGAAGGGCTGGACAGGCGATATCACAGATACGCAGTATTTT. Translated: CASSLPKGWTGDITDTQYF.

J is TRBJ1-5 and V is TRBV6-1; tentative D call: TRBD1 (5 bases). This CDR3 has 15 amino acids. Deletions cut 6 bases from V and 0 bases from J, with 12 bases between. Germline CDR1 reads MNHNS; CDR2 reads SASEGT. CDR3 DNA sequence: TGTGCCAGCAGCGACAGAGTTTATAGCAATCAGCCCCAGCATTTT. Its protein product is CASSDRVYSNQPQHF.

V gene TRBV23-1 combines with J gene TRBJ2-7, with 9 bases identical to TRBD2. TRBV23-1 is known as an ORF, though its function is uncertain. This CDR3 contains 17 residues. V lost 6 bases and J lost 2; bases outside the gene matches: 14. This chain's CDR3 is CASRVAGAEEGPYEQYF. The CDR3 DNA reads TGCGCCAGCAGAGTAGCGGGAGCAGAGGAAGGGCCCTACGAGCAGTACTTC.

About this clonotype: At one boundary the junction diverges from the germline segment, which might be a read error. The chain has TRBV20-1 and TRBJ2-7, with D maybe TRBD2 (5 bases). Looked up from germline, CDR1 is DFQATT and CDR2 is SNEGSKA (reference sequence). The CDR3 spans 13 residues. In DNA form, the CDR3 reads TGCAGTGCAAGAGGCCCGGGATCCTACGAGCAGTACTTC. Translated: CSARGPGSYEQYF.

This clonotype appeared a few times. The chain employs TRBV28 and TRBJ2-7, with 10 nucleotides matching TRBD1. Germline V gene sequence: CDR1 MDHEN, CDR2 SYDVKM. The V and J ends lost 1 base and 6 bases, in that order; junction bases with no gene match: 9. This CDR3 is built from 16 residues. The CDR3 reads CASSLSPGQGLTEQYF. The CDR3 region has the DNA TGTGCCAGCAGTTTATCTCCGGGACAGGGGCTGACCGAGCAGTACTTC.

With respect to this clonotype: The DNA is left out, because the CDR3 cannot be placed on it with certainty; the CDR3 is given as TCRdb lists it. The chain is built from TRBV28 and TRBJ2-7; TRBD1, the D gene given by the table, was not confirmed from the DNA. The length of the CDR3 is 17 amino acids, counting both ends. Germline values: CDR1 MDHEN, CDR2 SYDVKM. CDR3 region: CASSLGTGTADSYEQYF.

This chain links TRBV5-6 with TRBJ2-7; 11 nucleotides agree with TRBD1. CDR1 is SGHDT, CDR2 YYEEEE, per germline. J was trimmed by 1 base and V by 4 bases; bases with no gene match: 4. The CDR3 runs 15 residues. The CDR3 sequence: CASSGGTGGSYEQYF. The CDR3 nucleotides read TGTGCCAGCAGCGGGGGGACAGGGGGTTCCTACGAGCAGTACTTC.

This clonotype was recorded only once. J is TRBJ2-5 and V is TRBV6-5; 7 bases line up with TRBD2. The V segment lost 3 bases and the J segment 2 bases; nucleotides outside the gene matches: 15. This CDR3 has 18 residues. Germline V CDR1 and CDR2: MNHEY, SVGAGI. DNA for the CDR3: TGTGCCAGCAGTTATCCCATTCTAAGTAAGCGGGGTCAAGAGACCCAGTACTTC. Translated, it gives CASSYPILSKRGQETQYF.

This clonotype was seen at least ten times. The DNA for the CDR3 is TGTGCCAGCAGCTCGGGACAGGGGTACGAGCAGTACTTC. As protein: CASSSGQGYEQYF. The chain links TRBV5-6 to TRBJ2-7; 10 positions agree with TRBD1. The CDR3 runs 13 residues. Germline V gene sequence: CDR1 SGHDT, CDR2 YYEEEE. Trimming cost V 3 bases and J 4 bases; bases outside gene matches: 1.

This chain joins TRBV3-1 and TRBJ2-7, with TRBD2 matching over 12 bases. Unmatched junction bases numbered 12, after V lost 5 bases and J lost 1 base. Germline V CDR1 and CDR2: LGHDT, YNNKEL (reference sequence). This CDR3 region has 18 residues. The CDR3: CASSYEPLAGGWSYEQYF. CDR3 coding DNA: TGTGCCAGCAGCTATGAACCACTAGCGGGAGGATGGTCCTACGAGCAGTACTTC.

The chain carries TRBV29-1 and TRBJ1-2, with a possible D match to TRBD1 (5 bases). V was clipped by 6 bases and J by 7 bases, with 15 bases between them. The CDR3 runs 12 residues. Per the germline V gene, CDR1 is SQVTM and CDR2 is ANQGSEA. CDR3 nucleotide sequence: TGCAGCGTAGGAAGGCAGGGATCTGGCTACACCTTC. It yields the protein CSVGRQGSGYTF.

The chain recombines TRBV2 with TRBJ2-1; no reliable D call. Trimming removed 7 bases at V and 0 bases at J, with 16 bases between. There are 16 residues in the CDR3. Germline CDR1 SNHLY, CDR2 FYNNEI. This chain's CDR3 is CASMRLGSSSYNEQFF. As DNA, the CDR3 is TGTGCCAGCATGAGGTTAGGTTCAAGCTCCTACAATGAGCAGTTCTTC.

CDR3 sequence reads: CARDRLNTEAFF. The CDR3 bases are TGTGCTAGGGACAGACTGAACACTGAAGCTTTCTTT. The chain uses TRBV30 and TRBJ1-1; 7 bases match TRBD1. CDR3 size: 12 residues. Germline values: CDR1 GTSNPN, CDR2 SVGIG (reference sequence).

This chain uses TRBV9 with TRBJ1-5; D is unresolved. The germline V gene has CDR1 SGDLS and CDR2 YYNGEE. This CDR3 comprises 15 residues. Trimming took off 3 bases at V and 5 bases at J, with 15 bases between the two ends. CDR3 loop: CASSASAKAHQPQHF. CDR3 nucleotides: TGTGCCAGCAGCGCATCAGCCAAGGCTCATCAGCCCCAGCATTTT.

This rearrangement joins TRBV4-1 to TRBJ2-7; D is perhaps TRBD2 (6 bases). V was pared by 0 bases and J by 3 bases, with 24 bases between. Germline V gene sequence: CDR1 MGHRA, CDR2 YSYEKL. CDR3 size: 19 residues. DNA for the CDR3: TGCGCCAGCAGCCAAGATGATTCGGGTCGGGACTGGGCCCTCTACGAGCAGTACTTC. This gives the protein CASSQDDSGRDWALYEQYF.

The chain carries TRBV5-6 and TRBJ2-7; D unresolved. The CDR3 contains 12 residues. Trimming left V 2 bases short and J 6 bases short, with 9 bases between. Germline loops: CDR1 SGHDT, CDR2 YYEEEE. The CDR3 here is CASSFRPAEQYF. CDR3 nucleotides: TGTGCCAGCAGCTTCAGGCCGGCCGAGCAGTACTTC.

V usage is TRBV4-1 and J usage is TRBJ2-1; D is possibly TRBD1 (5 bases). The CDR3 is made up of 13 amino acids. CDR1 is MGHRA and CDR2 is YSYEKL in the germline V gene. Deletions cut 4 bases from V and 8 bases from J, with 12 bases between. This CDR3 reads CASSRSLRDEQFF. CDR3 nucleotide sequence: TGCGCCAGCAGCCGATCTCTCAGGGATGAGCAGTTCTTC.

V gene TRBV7-3 combines with J gene TRBJ1-1, with D hard to call. Germline V gene data show CDR1 as SGHTA and CDR2 as FQGTGA. CDR3 length: 15 residues. V lost 3 bases to trimming and J lost 1 base, with 12 bases between them. The CDR3 sequence is CASSLTTGRNTEAFF. DNA for the CDR3: TGTGCCAGCAGCTTGACGACCGGGAGGAACACTGAAGCTTTCTTT.

This sequence joins TRBV19 and TRBJ1-1; D call uncertain. Germline V gene data show CDR1 as LNHDA and CDR2 as SQIVND (reference sequence). The CDR3 extends over 13 amino acids. V was trimmed by 3 bases and J by 4 bases, leaving 9 bases between them. The CDR3 sequence: CASSISYGTEAFF. The CDR3 nucleotides read TGTGCCAGTAGTATCTCCTATGGCACTGAAGCTTTCTTT.

The chain is built from TRBV7-9 and TRBJ2-7, with D possibly TRBD2 on 6 matching bases. CDR1 is SEHNR and CDR2 is FQNEAQ in the germline V gene (reference sequence). The CDR3 is 12 residues long. The V and J ends lost 5 bases and 5 bases respectively, with 10 bases between them. Written as DNA, the CDR3 is TGTGCCAGCAGCCGCGGGGTCGACGAGCAGTACTTC. It yields the protein CASSRGVDEQYF.

The chain employs TRBV28 and TRBJ2-1; 12 bases are a match to TRBD2. Germline lookup yields CDR1 MDHEN and CDR2 SYDVKM. V was clipped by 7 bases and J by 3 bases; unmatched bases: 7. This CDR3 has 16 residues. The CDR3: CASTTLAGGIYNEQFF. In DNA form, the CDR3 reads TGTGCCAGCACCACTCTAGCGGGAGGGATCTACAATGAGCAGTTCTTC.

This clonotype has a single count. This chain uses TRBV7-6 with TRBJ1-2; D remains unclear. Germline CDR1 is SGHVS and CDR2 is FNYEAQ. The CDR3 contains 18 residues. The V and J ends lost 1 base and 2 bases respectively, with 20 bases between them. CDR3 sequence (DNA): TGTGCCAGCAGCTTAGGTCCGCCGATTAGGCCCTTCAACTATGGCTACACCTTC. It yields the protein CASSLGPPIRPFNYGYTF.

The V call is TRBV27, the J call TRBJ1-5; tentative D call: TRBD1 (6 bases). Trimming shortened V by 3 bases and J by 5 bases, and 14 bases separated the two germline ends. The CDR3 extends over 15 amino acids. Germline values: CDR1 MNHEY, CDR2 SMNVEV (reference sequence). CDR3 region: CASSFSGGADQPQHF. The CDR3 DNA reads as TGTGCCAGCAGTTTTTCTGGGGGCGCGGATCAGCCCCAGCATTTT.